The 26 T cell receptor beta chains listed next were all sequenced from one sample in a study of beta chain features in type 1 diabetes. Study-wide results and limits: When Type 1 diabetes patients were examined, their TCRB CDR3s proved moderately but significantly shorter in all four CD4+ subsets.

Antigens of these TCRs are unknown. All of the isolated RNA was reverse transcribed, so expressed TCRB transcripts were sequenced. Only in-frame clones appear in the TCRdb table, and some are missing; sequencing was by immunoSEQ multiplex PCR. This sample has hundreds of thousands of clones, with roughly an eighth found just once. Sequencing was done on a sample of naive CD4+ T cells from blood. The receptors originated from a man between 18 and 35 years old with type 1 diabetes.

The V gene is TRBV7-6, the J gene TRBJ1-5, with 7 bases identical to TRBD1. The V and J ends lost 5 bases and 11 bases, in that order; junction bases with no gene match: 15. Germline V lookup: CDR1 SGHVS, CDR2 FNYEAQ. The CDR3 spans 15 residues. CDR3 residues: CASSLGQAGVEAQHF. The DNA of the CDR3 is TGTGCCAGCAGCCTTGGACAGGCTGGGGTAGAGGCCCAGCATTTT.

The chain has TRBV5-4 and TRBJ2-5; 8 bases map to TRBD2. The junction had 10 bases not matched to a gene; V was cut back by 4 bases and J by 5 bases. This CDR3 has 15 amino acids. Per germline, CDR1 SGHNT and CDR2 YYREEE (reference sequence). DNA of the CDR3: TGTGCCAGCAGCACTTTACGGGGGGGCCGGGAGACCCAGTACTTC. Protein sequence: CASSTLRGGRETQYF.

The genes are TRBV27 and TRBJ1-2, with D possibly matching TRBD1 (5 bases). The CDR3 sequence is 10 residues long. V was pared by 7 bases and J by 8 bases, with 8 bases between. Germline V gene sequence: CDR1 MNHEY, CDR2 SMNVEV (reference sequence). In DNA form, the CDR3 reads TGTGCCAGCACCTGGGGGGGCTACACCTTC. Amino acid sequence: CASTWGGYTF.

The V gene is TRBV10-3, the J gene TRBJ2-7; D gene unclear. Trimming took off 4 bases at V and 2 bases at J, with 12 bases between the two ends. CDR3 size: 14 residues. Germline loops: CDR1 ENHRY, CDR2 SYGVKD. CDR3 nucleotide sequence: TGTGCCATCAGTGTAGGCCTCACGACCTACGAGCAGTACTTC. It codes for CAISVGLTTYEQYF.

The gene calls are TRBV9 and TRBJ2-1; 10 nucleotides line up with TRBD2. This CDR3 region has 15 residues. V was pared by 4 bases and J by 4 bases, with 5 bases of the junction left unmatched. Germline V gene sequence: CDR1 SGDLS, CDR2 YYNGEE. The DNA of the CDR3 is TGTGCCAGCAGCCCCAGCGGGGGGGTATACAATGAGCAGTTCTTC. The encoded protein is CASSPSGGVYNEQFF.

Only a few counts were recorded for this clone. This chain links TRBV2 with TRBJ1-4; D is ambiguous. This CDR3 has 15 residues. Per the germline V gene, CDR1 is SNHLY and CDR2 is FYNNEI. Trimming took off 9 bases at V and 4 bases at J, with 18 bases between the two ends. The chain's CDR3 is CASQQGLIGNEKLFF. Here the CDR3 DNA reads TGTGCCAGTCAGCAAGGGTTGATCGGTAATGAAAAACTGTTTTTT.

CDR3: CASRLAGQEAFF. CDR3 DNA: TGTGCCAGCAGGCTGGCGGGACAGGAAGCTTTCTTT. V is TRBV28 and J is TRBJ1-1, with TRBD1 identical over 7 bases. Per germline, CDR1 MDHEN and CDR2 SYDVKM. The V and J ends lost 6 bases and 8 bases, in that order; junction bases with no gene match: 6. This CDR3 comprises 12 residues.

The sample holds a few counts of this clone. The CDR3 coding sequence is TGTGCCAGCAGTCAGGTTCCTAACTATGGCTACACCTTC. Its translation: CASSQVPNYGYTF. The rearrangement uses TRBV6-5 and TRBJ1-2, with D unresolved. The CDR3 spans 13 residues. CDR1 and CDR2 (germline): MNHEY, SVGAGI. V lost 5 bases and J 0 bases, leaving 7 bases between the germline ends.

This clone was detected a few times. The rearrangement joins TRBV7-3 to TRBJ2-1; possible D gene TRBD2, 5 bases. Germline CDR1 is SGHTA and CDR2 is FQGTGA. The CDR3 extends over 16 amino acids. V was shortened by 5 bases and J by 0 bases, with 14 bases between the two germline ends. Here the CDR3 DNA reads TGTGCCAGCAGCCCCCCCGGGGTGAGCTCCTACAATGAGCAGTTCTTC. This codes for CASSPPGVSSYNEQFF.

This clone was seen a few times. The rearrangement uses TRBV9 and TRBJ1-1; possible D gene TRBD1, 5 bases. With 4 bases removed from V and 3 bases from J, the gap between germline ends came to 16 bases. Germline CDR1 SGDLS, CDR2 YYNGEE. CDR3 length equals 15 residues. This chain's CDR3 is CASSPQWGSHTEAFF. The CDR3 DNA follows: TGTGCCAGCAGCCCTCAATGGGGCAGTCACACTGAAGCTTTCTTT. Combining the CDR3 with reference TRBV9 and TRBJ1-1 gives the whole variable domain DSGVTQTPKHLITATGQRVTLRCSPRSGDLSVYWYQQSLDQGLQFLIQYYNGEERAKGNILERFSAQQFPDLHSELNLSSLELGDSALYFCASSPQWGSHTEAFFGQGTRLTVV.

This clone was detected a few times. This sequence joins TRBV19 and TRBJ1-4; no reliable D call. Trimming removed 7 bases from V and 10 bases from J, with 16 bases in between. Per germline, CDR1 LNHDA and CDR2 SQIVND (reference sequence). The CDR3 spans 13 residues. The CDR3 loop reads CASMTEGPGKLFF. The CDR3 DNA reads TGTGCCAGTATGACGGAGGGCCCGGGAAAACTGTTTTTT. The full variable domain, rest sourced from reference TRBV19 and TRBJ1-4, is DGGITQSPKYLFRKEGQNVTLSCEQNLNHDAMYWYRQDPGQGLRLIYYSQIVNDFQKGDIAEGYSVSREKKESFPLTVTSAQKNPTAFYLCASMTEGPGKLFFGSGTQLSVL.

This rearrangement joins TRBV13 to TRBJ2-3; unclear D gene. Germline V gene data show CDR1 as PRHDT and CDR2 as FYEKMQ (reference sequence). V lost 5 bases, J lost 2 bases, and 17 bases lay in between. The CDR3 covers 16 residues. CDR3 sequence reads: CASSPLGSFVTDTQYF. For the CDR3, the DNA is TGTGCCAGCAGCCCGCTGGGGTCCTTCGTCACAGATACGCAGTATTTT.

This clone was seen only a few times. The CDR3, as DNA: TGTGCCAGCAGCCCCGGGACAGGGGTTCAGCCCCAGCATTTT. Amino acid sequence: CASSPGTGVQPQHF. The rearrangement joins TRBV5-4 to TRBJ1-5, with TRBD1 identical over 10 bases. After removal of 4 bases from V and 6 bases from J, the junction contained 4 bases not matched to a gene. CDR1 and CDR2 (germline): SGHNT, YYREEE (reference sequence). This CDR3 has 14 amino acids.

This chain connects TRBV19 to TRBJ2-7; D is perhaps TRBD1 (6 bases). The CDR3 consists of 13 residues. V dropped 3 bases and J dropped 2 bases, with 8 bases sitting between them. CDR1 LNHDA and CDR2 SQIVND come from the germline V gene (reference sequence). CDR3 loop: CASSINRAYEQYF. The CDR3 DNA reads TGTGCCAGTAGTATTAACAGGGCCTACGAGCAGTACTTC.

The V call is TRBV7-2, the J call TRBJ1-2, with D perhaps TRBD1 (5 bases). The CDR3 runs to 14 residues. Germline assignment: CDR1 SGHTA and CDR2 FQGNSA. Trimming stripped 5 bases from V and 4 bases from J, with 14 bases between. The CDR3 DNA reads as TGTGCCAGCAGCGCTCCCCAGGGCCTCTATGGCTACACCTTC. Encoded protein: CASSAPQGLYGYTF.

The rearrangement uses TRBV29-1 and TRBJ2-3, with 7 bases aligning to TRBD1. V dropped 8 bases and J dropped 4; count of bases not matched to a gene: 6. CDR1 SQVTM and CDR2 ANQGSEA come from the germline V gene. This CDR3 comprises 12 residues. The CDR3 protein is CSSRTGPDTQYF. The CDR3 bases are TGCAGCTCCAGGACAGGACCAGATACGCAGTATTTT.

As DNA, the CDR3 is TGTGCCAGCAGCGAGGGACACGCGAACACCGGGGAGCTGTTTTTT. Amino acid sequence: CASSEGHANTGELFF. The chain links TRBV9 to TRBJ2-2; perhaps TRBD1 as D (6 bases). The germline V gene encodes CDR1 SGDLS and CDR2 YYNGEE. The CDR3 has 15 amino acids. V was pared by 3 bases and J by 0 bases, with 9 bases between.

The chain recombines TRBV4-1 with TRBJ2-7; D is possibly TRBD1 (5 bases). Trimming stripped 0 bases from V and 0 bases from J, with 15 bases between. Germline CDR1 and CDR2: MGHRA and YSYEKL. This CDR3 has 17 amino acids. CDR3 DNA: TGCGCCAGCAGCCAAGATGGTACAGGCCGAGGCTCCTACGAGCAGTACTTC. This encodes CASSQDGTGRGSYEQYF.

The chain joins TRBV7-2 to TRBJ1-5; the match to TRBD1 covers 7 bases. V lost 5 bases, J lost 10 bases, and 14 bases stayed unmatched. This CDR3 spans 15 amino acids. CDR1 is SGHTA, CDR2 FQGNSA, per germline. As DNA, the CDR3 is TGTGCCAGCAGCGCCCGGACAGGTTTTGGTCCCCCCCAGCATTTT. Translated, it gives CASSARTGFGPPQHF.

V gene TRBV21-1 combines with J gene TRBJ1-2. TRBV21-1 is classified as a pseudogene. This CDR3 has 15 amino acids. CDR3 sequence: CASSKGGRVSYGYTF. The CDR3 coding sequence is TGTGCCAGCAGCAAGGGAGGCCGGGTTTCCTATGGCTACACCTTC.

The chain links TRBV5-1 to TRBJ1-1; TRBD1 is a possible D gene (5 bases). This CDR3 has 12 amino acids. Deletions cut 1 base from V and 7 bases from J, with 8 bases between. In germline, CDR1 is SGHRS, CDR2 YFSETQ. The CDR3 DNA reads TGCGCCAGCAGCTTGATCAGGGATGAAGCTTTCTTT. Protein sequence: CASSLIRDEAFF.

This clone turned up a few times. This chain joins TRBV6-6 and TRBJ2-7; D unclear. Between the trimmed V and J ends, which lost 5 bases and 0 bases, there was a span of 11 bases. Germline loops: CDR1 MNHNY, CDR2 SVGAGI (reference sequence). This CDR3 is 14 amino acids long. As DNA, the CDR3 is TGTGCCAGCAGTCCCGTTCCCACCTCCTACGAGCAGTACTTC. Translated, it gives CASSPVPTSYEQYF.

Here the CDR3 DNA reads TGCAGCGTCGGTATCTCAGGGACGGCCGGGGAGCTGTTTTTT. Its protein product is CSVGISGTAGELFF. The chain combines TRBV29-1 with TRBJ2-2; D may be TRBD1 or TRBD2 (5 bases each). This CDR3 has 14 amino acids. Germline V gene data show CDR1 as SQVTM and CDR2 as ANQGSEA. V lost 6 bases and J lost 6, with 17 bases in between.

This clone was counted between two and nine times. The chain carries TRBV9 and TRBJ1-1; 7 bases are shared with TRBD1. The CDR3 runs 14 residues. Germline V gene lookup returns CDR1 SGDLS and CDR2 YYNGEE. The J segment lost 1 base and the V segment lost 6 bases, leaving 6 bases of the junction unmatched. CDR3 DNA: TGTGCCAGCAATCCGGGACAGCAGAACACTGAAGCTTTCTTT. Encoded protein: CASNPGQQNTEAFF.

This clone was seen more than once but under ten times. The rearrangement joins TRBV29-1 to TRBJ1-4; TRBD1 agrees at 11 bases. There are 14 residues in the CDR3. The J segment lost 5 bases and the V segment lost 5 bases, leaving 4 bases of the junction unmatched. Germline V gives CDR1 SQVTM, CDR2 ANQGSEA. The CDR3 is CSVRDRGTNEKLFF. For the CDR3, the DNA is TGCAGCGTTAGGGACAGGGGGACGAATGAAAAACTGTTTTTT.

V is TRBV25-1 and J is TRBJ1-4, with D uncertain. This CDR3 has 16 amino acids. Trimming removed 1 base from V and 3 bases from J, with 12 bases in between. The V gene's germline CDR1 is MGHDK and CDR2 SYGVNS. This chain's CDR3 is CASSESRGKANEKLFF. CDR3 DNA: TGTGCCAGCAGTGAATCTAGAGGGAAGGCTAATGAAAAACTGTTTTTT.